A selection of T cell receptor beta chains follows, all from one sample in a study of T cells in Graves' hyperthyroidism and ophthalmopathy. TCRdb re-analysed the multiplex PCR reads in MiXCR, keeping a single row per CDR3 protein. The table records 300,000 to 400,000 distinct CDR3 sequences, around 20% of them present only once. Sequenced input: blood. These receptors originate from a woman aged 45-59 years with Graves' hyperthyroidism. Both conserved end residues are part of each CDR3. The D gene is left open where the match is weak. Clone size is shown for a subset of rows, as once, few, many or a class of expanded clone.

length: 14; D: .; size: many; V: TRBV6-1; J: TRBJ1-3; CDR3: CASNDRGSGNTIYF; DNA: TGTGCCAGCAATGATAGGGGCTCTGGAAACACCATATATTTT
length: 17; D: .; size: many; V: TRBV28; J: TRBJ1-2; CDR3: CASSLFGRQLANYGYTF; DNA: TGTGCCAGCAGTTTATTTGGTCGGCAGTTAGCTAACTATGGCTACACCTTC
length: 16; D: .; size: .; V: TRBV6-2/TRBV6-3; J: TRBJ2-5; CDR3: CASSFPLAGYQETQYF; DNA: TGTGCCAGCAGTTTCCCACTAGCAGGATACCAAGAGACCCAGTACTTC
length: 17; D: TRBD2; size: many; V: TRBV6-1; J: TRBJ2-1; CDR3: CASSGRLAGISYNEQFF; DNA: TGTGCCAGCAGTGGGAGACTAGCGGGAATCTCCTACAATGAGCAGTTCTTC
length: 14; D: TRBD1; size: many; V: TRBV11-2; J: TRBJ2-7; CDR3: CASSGIGGVYEQYF; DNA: TGTGCCAGCAGTGGGATAGGGGGCGTATACGAGCAGTACTTC
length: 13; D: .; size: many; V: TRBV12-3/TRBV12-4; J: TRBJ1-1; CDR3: CASSVQEYTEAFF; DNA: TGTGCCAGCAGTGTACAGGAGTACACTGAAGCTTTCTTT
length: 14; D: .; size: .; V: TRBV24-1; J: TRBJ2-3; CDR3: CATSDTGRTDTQYF; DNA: TGTGCCACCAGTGACACAGGACGCACAGATACGCAGTATTTT
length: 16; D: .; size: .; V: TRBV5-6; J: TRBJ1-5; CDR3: CASSLRGVRENQPQHF; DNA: TGTGCCAGCAGCTTGAGAGGGGTACGGGAAAATCAGCCCCAGCATTTT
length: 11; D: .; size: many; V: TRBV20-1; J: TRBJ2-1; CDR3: CSAGAWNEQFF; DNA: TGCAGTGCTGGGGCCTGGAATGAGCAGTTCTTC
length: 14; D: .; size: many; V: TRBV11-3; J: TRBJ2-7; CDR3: CASSFGRASYEQYF; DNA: TGTGCCAGCAGCTTCGGCAGGGCTTCCTACGAGCAGTACTTC
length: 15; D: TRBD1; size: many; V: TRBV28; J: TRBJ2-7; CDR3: CASSPPGQGKFEQYF; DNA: TGTGCCAGCAGTCCACCGGGACAGGGAAAGTTCGAGCAGTACTTC
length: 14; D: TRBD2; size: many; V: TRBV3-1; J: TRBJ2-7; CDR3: CASEKRGGENEQYF; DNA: TGTGCCAGCGAGAAGCGGGGGGGCGAAAACGAGCAGTACTTC
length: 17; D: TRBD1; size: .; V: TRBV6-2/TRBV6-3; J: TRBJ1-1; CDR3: CASTFGQGRSMNTEAFF; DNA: TGTGCCAGCACGTTTGGACAGGGTCGGTCGATGAACACTGAAGCTTTCTTT
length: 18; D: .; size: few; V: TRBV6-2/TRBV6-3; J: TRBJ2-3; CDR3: CASSSSGQIGEYTDTQYF; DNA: TGTGCCAGCAGTTCCTCGGGCCAAATTGGGGAATACACAGATACGCAGTATTTT
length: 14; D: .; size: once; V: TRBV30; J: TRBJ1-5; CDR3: CAWGGGGSNQPQHF; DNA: TGTGCCTGGGGTGGGGGGGGGAGCAATCAGCCCCAGCATTTT
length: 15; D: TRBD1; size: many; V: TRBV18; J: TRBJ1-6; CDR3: CASSPPGQGNSPLHF; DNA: TGTGCCAGCTCACCACCGGGACAGGGGAATTCACCCCTCCACTTT
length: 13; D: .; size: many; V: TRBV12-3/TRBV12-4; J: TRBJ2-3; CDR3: CASSFGTGDTQYF; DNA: TGTGCCAGCAGTTTCGGTACGGGGGATACGCAGTATTTT